The rows below give T cell receptor beta chains drawn from one sample of a study of blood T cell repertoires in COVID-19. Assay used: immunoSEQ multiplex PCR; TCRdb lists only in-frame clones, some missing. Of about 200,000 clones listed, around 90% were seen once; the top ten hold more than 0.7%. The sequencing sample was made of peripheral blood. All receptors derive from a man in his sixties with COVID-19, enrolled during active disease. Both conserved end residues are part of each CDR3. A D gene is named only where the DNA matches it firmly. Rows give clone size only sometimes, using once, few, many, or a class for an expanded clone.

>TRBV11-3|13|NA|NA|TRBJ1-1
CASSLQVGTEAFF
TGTGCCAGCAGCTTACAGGTGGGCACTGAAGCTTTCTTT
>TRBV3-1/TRBV3-2|15|TRBD1|NA|TRBJ2-7
CASSQGLQGADEQYF
TGTGCCAGCAGCCAAGGACTACAGGGGGCTGACGAGCAGTACTTC
>TRBV7-9|14|NA|once|TRBJ2-7
CASSFELPTYEQYF
TGTGCCAGCAGCTTTGAACTTCCGACCTACGAGCAGTACTTC
>TRBV5-1|14|NA|NA|TRBJ2-7
CASSLMTSGYEQYF
TGCGCCAGCAGCTTGATGACCAGCGGGTACGAGCAGTACTTC
>TRBV5-4|15|NA|NA|TRBJ1-3
CASSLQSGVGNTIYF
TGTGCCAGCAGCTTGCAGTCGGGGGTTGGAAACACCATATATTTT
>TRBV5-4|14|NA|once|TRBJ1-1
CASSLNRQDTEAFF
TGTGCCAGCAGCTTGAACAGGCAGGACACTGAAGCTTTCTTT
>TRBV6-6|15|TRBD1|NA|TRBJ2-2
CASSSTGANTGELFF
TGTGCCAGCAGTTCGACAGGGGCGAACACCGGGGAGCTGTTTTTT
>TRBV4-1|15|TRBD1|NA|TRBJ1-5
CASSQSGQGVQPQHF
TGCGCCAGCAGCCAATCGGGACAGGGGGTTCAGCCCCAGCATTTT
>TRBV7-2|18|NA|NA|TRBJ2-7
CASSLSEGRRGVFYEQYF
TGTGCCAGCAGCTTAAGTGAGGGCCGCAGGGGTGTGTTCTACGAGCAGTACTTC
>TRBV30|13|NA|NA|TRBJ1-1
CAWSVIADTEAFF
TGTGCCTGGAGTGTAATTGCGGACACTGAAGCTTTCTTT
>TRBV27|15|NA|NA|TRBJ1-5
CASSFRRGRKQPQHF
TGTGCCAGCAGTTTTAGGCGGGGTCGTAAGCAGCCCCAGCATTTT
>TRBV11-2|13|NA|NA|TRBJ2-3
CASSPGVADTQYF
TGTGCCAGCAGCCCGGGTGTAGCAGATACGCAGTATTTT
>TRBV7-2|15|NA|NA|TRBJ1-2
CASRLAGYAVYGYTF
TGTGCCAGCAGACTCGCAGGGTATGCGGTCTATGGCTACACCTTC
>TRBV2|15|NA|NA|TRBJ1-3
CASSEEDTGGNTIYF
TGTGCCAGCAGCGAGGAAGATACGGGGGGAAACACCATATATTTT
>TRBV2|14|TRBD1|once|TRBJ1-2
CASSTGTGTYGYTF
TGTGCCAGCAGTACCGGGACAGGGACCTATGGCTACACCTTC
>TRBV6-1|15|NA|NA|TRBJ2-7
CASSEADSFFYEQYF
TGTGCCAGCAGTGAAGCTGACAGCTTCTTTTACGAGCAGTACTTC